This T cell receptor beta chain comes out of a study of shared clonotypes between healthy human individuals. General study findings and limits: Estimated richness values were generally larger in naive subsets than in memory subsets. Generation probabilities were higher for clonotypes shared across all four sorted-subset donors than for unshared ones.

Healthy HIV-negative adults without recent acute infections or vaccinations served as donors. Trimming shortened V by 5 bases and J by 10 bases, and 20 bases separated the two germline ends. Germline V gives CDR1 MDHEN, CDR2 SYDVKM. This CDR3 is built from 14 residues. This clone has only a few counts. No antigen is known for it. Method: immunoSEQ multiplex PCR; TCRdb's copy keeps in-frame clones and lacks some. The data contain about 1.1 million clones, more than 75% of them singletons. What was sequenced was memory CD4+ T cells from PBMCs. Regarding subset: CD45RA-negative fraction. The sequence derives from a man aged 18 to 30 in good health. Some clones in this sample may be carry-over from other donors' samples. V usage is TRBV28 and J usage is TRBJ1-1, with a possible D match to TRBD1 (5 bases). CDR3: CASSDGTANPGAFF. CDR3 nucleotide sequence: TGTGCCAGCAGTGATGGGACCGCAAACCCTGGAGCTTTCTTT. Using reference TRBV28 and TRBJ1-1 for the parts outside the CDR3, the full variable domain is DVKVTQSSRYLVKRTGEKVFLECVQDMDHENMFWYRQDPGLGLRLIYFSYDVKMKEKGDIPEGYSVSREKKERFSLILESASTNQTSMYLCASSDGTANPGAFFGQGTRLTVV.